Below, one TCR beta chain is given with its context. Its specificity is not known. The CDR3 contains 12 residues. Trimming took off 1 base at V and 5 bases at J, with 4 bases between the two ends. Germline values: CDR1 SEHNR, CDR2 FQNEAQ (reference sequence). Assay used: immunoSEQ multiplex PCR; TCRdb lists only in-frame clones, some missing. The sample records 37,000 or so clones, 88% being singletons. This sample is part of a study of STAT3 mutations in large granular lymphocyte leukemia. Study-level results: Suggested: STAT3 mutation was not the ancestral event for these clonal expansions. At least one immunodominant TCR beta clonotype appeared in every T-cell large granular lymphocyte leukemia patient. Clonal expansion was inferred from samples taken at other timepoints.

Sequencing was performed on PBMCs. V usage is TRBV7-9 and J usage is TRBJ2-3; D is unclear. The sequence was obtained from a human donor with T large granular lymphocyte leukemia. Some clones in this sample may be carry-over from other donors' samples. CDR3 amino acids: CASSLDGDTQYF. CDR3 nucleotide sequence: TGTGCCAGCAGCTTAGACGGAGATACGCAGTATTTT.